Below, one TCR beta chain is given with its context. The sample belongs to a study of blood T cell repertoires in COVID-19. Background on the study: Collection of acute and convalescent COVID-19 samples took place in the United States, Italy and Spain.

The method was immunoSEQ multiplex PCR; TCRdb's version includes in-frame clones alone and lacks a portion of them. The table lists a few hundred thousand clones, just under 85% of them singletons. Germline V gene sequence: CDR1 SEHNR, CDR2 FQNEAQ (reference sequence). This CDR3 spans 14 amino acids. The V gene end was trimmed by 3 bases and the J gene end by 7 bases; junction bases not matched to a gene: 6. This clonotype originated in a woman aged 50 to 60 with active or convalescent COVID-19. What was sequenced was peripheral blood. The V call is TRBV7-9, the J call TRBJ1-5, with 7 bases fitting TRBD1. DNA for the CDR3: TGTGCCAGCAGCTTGGGGACAGAGGGCCAGCCCCAGCATTTT. Protein: CASSLGTEGQPQHF.